The 17 T cell receptor beta chains listed next were all sequenced from one sample in a study of T cell responses to AZD1222 COVID-19 vaccine. Clones were sequenced by immunoSEQ multiplex PCR, and TCRdb holds only the in-frame ones, with some missing. The sample comprises 75,000 to 85,000 clones, approximately 90% of which are singletons, and 24% rests with the top ten. The sequences come from peripheral blood, collected on day 0 of AZD1222 vaccination. These receptors originate from an adult in good health.

The chain links TRBV11-3 to TRBJ1-1, with D hard to call. The ends were cut back, 1 base at V and 9 bases at J, with 6 bases in the middle. The CDR3 runs to 11 residues. Germline CDR1 SGHNT, CDR2 YENEEA. CDR3 sequence: CASSLVGKAFF. Here the CDR3 DNA reads TGTGCCAGCAGCTTAGTGGGAAAAGCTTTCTTT. Supplemented by reference TRBV11-3 and TRBJ1-1, the full variable domain reads EAGVVQSPRYKIIEKKQPVAFWCNPISGHNTLYWYLQNLGQGPELLIRYENEEAVDDSQLPKDRFSAERLKGVDSTLKIQPAELGDSAVYLCASSLVGKAFFGQGTRLTVV.

The rearrangement uses TRBV6-5 and TRBJ2-3; D perhaps matches TRBD2 (6 bases). This CDR3 is built from 14 residues. The germline gives CDR1 MNHEY, CDR2 SVGAGI. The V and J ends lost 7 bases and 11 bases respectively, with 22 bases between them. The CDR3 coding sequence is TGTGCCAGCACCTATTTAATGGGGGGTCAGGGGCAGTATTTT. This encodes CASTYLMGGQGQYF.

The chain couples TRBV29-1 to TRBJ1-5; TRBD1 is a possible D gene (5 bases). The V end lost 6 bases, the J end lost 4 bases, and 13 bases lay between the germline ends. Germline CDR1 reads SQVTM; CDR2 reads ANQGSEA. This CDR3 comprises 13 residues. Here the CDR3 reads CSVKTEGNQPQHF. As DNA, the CDR3 is TGCAGCGTCAAGACAGAGGGAAATCAGCCCCAGCATTTT.

The CDR3 reads CSVNRGGTEAFF. The CDR3, as DNA: TGCAGCGTAAACAGGGGAGGCACTGAAGCTTTCTTT. The V and J genes are TRBV29-1 and TRBJ1-1; 7 nucleotides agree with TRBD1. In germline, CDR1 is SQVTM, CDR2 ANQGSEA. CDR3 length: 12 amino acids. V shed 6 bases and J 4 bases; nucleotides not matched to a gene: 5.

The rearrangement uses TRBV18 and TRBJ1-2, with D perhaps matching TRBD1 (6 bases). CDR3 length: 14 amino acids. Between the trimmed V and J ends, which lost 1 base and 6 bases, there was a span of 12 bases. The V gene's germline CDR1 is KGHSH and CDR2 LQKENI. In DNA, the CDR3 is TGTGCCAGCTCACCACAGGGACACCGGAATGGCTACACCTTC. Translating gives CASSPQGHRNGYTF.

The chain has TRBV4-3 and TRBJ2-3; TRBD2 is a possible D gene (5 bases). The CDR3 loop spans 13 amino acids. Germline V lookup: CDR1 LGHNA, CDR2 YSLEER. Trimming shortened V by 4 bases and J by 9 bases, and 14 bases separated the two germline ends. The DNA of the CDR3 is TGCGCCAGCAGCCGGACCACACGGGGAACGCAGTATTTT. It codes for CASSRTTRGTQYF.

The gene calls are TRBV25-1 and TRBJ2-1; D unclear. The CDR3 is 13 residues long. Trimming removed 5 bases from V and 5 bases from J, with 10 bases in between. Per germline, CDR1 MGHDK and CDR2 SYGVNS. This CDR3 reads CASSLAGDNEQFF. The CDR3 DNA follows: TGTGCCAGCAGTTTAGCCGGCGACAATGAGCAGTTCTTC.

The gene calls are TRBV29-1 and TRBJ2-1; D is unresolved. The V end lost 7 bases, the J end lost 0 bases, and 13 bases lay between the germline ends. Germline V gives CDR1 SQVTM, CDR2 ANQGSEA. The CDR3 consists of 14 residues. CDR3 coding DNA: TGCAGCGCCTTTCTAGGGCCCTCCTACAATGAGCAGTTCTTC. Its protein is CSAFLGPSYNEQFF.

The chain has TRBV4-3 and TRBJ1-1; TRBD1 aligns across 10 bases. Germline values: CDR1 LGHNA, CDR2 YSLEER. There are 12 residues in the CDR3. Trimming took 3 bases from V and 10 from J; bases not matched to a gene: 2. The CDR3 here is CASSQGTGVAFF. DNA of the CDR3: TGCGCCAGCAGCCAGGGGACAGGGGTAGCTTTCTTT.

In nucleotides, the CDR3 is TGTGCCAGCAGCTTAGATTGGGAGAGTGGGACTGAAGCTTTCTTT. This codes for CASSLDWESGTEAFF. The chain employs TRBV11-3 and TRBJ1-1; the D is unclear. CDR1 is SGHNT and CDR2 is YENEEA in the germline V gene. With 0 bases removed from V and 5 bases from J, the gap between germline ends came to 13 bases. The CDR3 loop spans 15 amino acids.

The CDR3: CASRTGHGYTF. The CDR3 DNA sequence: TGTGCCAGCAGGACAGGACATGGCTACACCTTC. The gene calls are TRBV28 and TRBJ1-2, with D possibly matching TRBD1 (6 bases). V gave up 6 bases and J gave up 6 bases, with 8 bases separating them. The V gene's germline CDR1 is MDHEN and CDR2 SYDVKM. The CDR3 has 11 residues.

The V gene is TRBV9, the J gene TRBJ1-5; D is unresolved. CDR1 and CDR2 (germline): SGDLS, YYNGEE. The CDR3 totals 14 residues. V was shortened by 0 bases and J by 5 bases, with 9 bases between the two germline ends. CDR3 DNA sequence: TGTGCCAGCAGCGTAGACCCTGCCCATCAGCCCCAGCATTTT. It yields the protein CASSVDPAHQPQHF. The whole variable domain, filled in from reference TRBV9 and TRBJ1-5, reads DSGVTQTPKHLITATGQRVTLRCSPRSGDLSVYWYQQSLDQGLQFLIQYYNGEERAKGNILERFSAQQFPDLHSELNLSSLELGDSALYFCASSVDPAHQPQHFGDGTRLSIL.

The V call is TRBV2, the J call TRBJ1-2; no reliable D call. V lost 6 bases and J 2 bases, leaving 10 bases between the germline ends. The germline V gene has CDR1 SNHLY and CDR2 FYNNEI. The CDR3 consists of 13 residues. CDR3 bases: TGTGCCAGCAGAGATCAAGGGAACTATGGCTACACCTTC. This sequence encodes CASRDQGNYGYTF.

The chain joins TRBV27 to TRBJ1-5; D ambiguous. V gave up 6 bases and J gave up 2 bases, with 14 bases separating them. CDR3 length: 15 amino acids. Germline loops: CDR1 MNHEY, CDR2 SMNVEV (reference sequence). CDR3 bases: TGTGCCAGCAGCCCACAGCCTGGTGGCAATCAGCCCCAGCATTTT. It yields the protein CASSPQPGGNQPQHF.

The chain links TRBV2 to TRBJ1-5, with D unresolved. Germline V CDR1 and CDR2: SNHLY, FYNNEI. The CDR3 runs 15 residues. V gave up 4 bases and J gave up 8 bases, with 18 bases separating them. The CDR3 nucleotides are TGTGCCAGCAGTGCCCTCAGGTCGGGCAACGAGCCCCAGCATTTT. It is translated as CASSALRSGNEPQHF.

J is TRBJ1-1 and V is TRBV28; D is perhaps TRBD1 (5 bases). The V gene's germline CDR1 is MDHEN and CDR2 SYDVKM. This CDR3 contains 12 residues. V was cut by 3 bases and J by 6 bases, with 8 bases left in between. The CDR3: CASSFQGPEAFF. As DNA, the CDR3 is TGTGCCAGCAGTTTTCAGGGTCCTGAAGCTTTCTTT. Full variable domain (rest looked up from reference TRBV28 and TRBJ1-1): DVKVTQSSRYLVKRTGEKVFLECVQDMDHENMFWYRQDPGLGLRLIYFSYDVKMKEKGDIPEGYSVSREKKERFSLILESASTNQTSMYLCASSFQGPEAFFGQGTRLTVV.

This clone occurred once. The chain employs TRBV7-2 and TRBJ1-6; D uncertain. Trimming removed 2 bases from V and 7 bases from J, with 21 bases in between. In germline, CDR1 is SGHTA, CDR2 FQGNSA. CDR3 length equals 18 residues. The CDR3 spells CASSLQVGRPIINSPLHF. Here the CDR3 DNA reads TGTGCCAGCAGCTTACAAGTTGGCAGGCCGATAATAAATTCACCCCTCCACTTT.